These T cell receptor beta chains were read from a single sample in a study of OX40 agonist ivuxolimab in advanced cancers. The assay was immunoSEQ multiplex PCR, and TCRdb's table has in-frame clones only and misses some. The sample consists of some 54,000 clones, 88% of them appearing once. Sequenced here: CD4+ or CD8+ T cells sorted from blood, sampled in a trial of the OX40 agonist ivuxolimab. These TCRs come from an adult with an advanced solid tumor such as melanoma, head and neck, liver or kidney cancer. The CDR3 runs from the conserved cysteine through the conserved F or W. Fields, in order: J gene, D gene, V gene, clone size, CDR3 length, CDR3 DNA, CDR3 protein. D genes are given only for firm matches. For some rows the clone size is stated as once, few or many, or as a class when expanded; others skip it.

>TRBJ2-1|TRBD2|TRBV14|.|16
TGTGCCAGCAGCCAAGATCTAGCGGGGGGCCCCAATGAGCAGTTCTTC
CASSQDLAGGPNEQFF
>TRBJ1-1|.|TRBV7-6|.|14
TGTGCCAGCAGCTTAGCGGGCCCGAACACTGAAGCTTTCTTT
CASSLAGPNTEAFF
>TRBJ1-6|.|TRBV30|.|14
TGTGCCTGGAGTGTACGGGGGGATAATTCACCCCTCCACTTT
CAWSVRGDNSPLHF
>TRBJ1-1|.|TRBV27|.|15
TGTGCCAGCAGCCTAGTAGGGGAGGCGAACACTGAAGCTTTCTTT
CASSLVGEANTEAFF
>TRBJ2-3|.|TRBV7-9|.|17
TGTGCCAGCAGCTTACCCGAGGGCAGTGAGCGCACAGATACGCAGTATTTT
CASSLPEGSERTDTQYF
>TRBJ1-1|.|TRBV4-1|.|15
TGCGCCAGCAGCCAAGGGGACGGGAGAGGCACTGAAGCTTTCTTT
CASSQGDGRGTEAFF
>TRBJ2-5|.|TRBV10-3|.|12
TGTGCCATCGGGGAGATAGGGGAGACCCAGTACTTC
CAIGEIGETQYF
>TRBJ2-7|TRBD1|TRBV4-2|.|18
TGTGCCAGCAGGCCGAGTTTAGATGGACAGGGACTGAGCTACGAGCAGTACTTC
CASRPSLDGQGLSYEQYF
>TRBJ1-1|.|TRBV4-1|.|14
TGCGCCAGCAGCCAAATCCAGGGGAACACTGAAGCTTTCTTT
CASSQIQGNTEAFF
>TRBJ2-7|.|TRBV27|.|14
TGTGCCAGCAGGCGGGACTCCACCTCCTACGAGCAGTACTTC
CASRRDSTSYEQYF
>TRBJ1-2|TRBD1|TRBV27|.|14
TGTGCCAGCAGTAGCAGGGGGGCTATCTATGGCTACACCTTC
CASSSRGAIYGYTF
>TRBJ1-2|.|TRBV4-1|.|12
TGCGCCAGCAGCCAGGGGGGCGGTGGCTACACCTTC
CASSQGGGGYTF
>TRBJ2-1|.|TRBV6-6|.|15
TGTGCCAGCAGTTACGAGACAGGCACCTACAATGAGCAGTTCTTC
CASSYETGTYNEQFF
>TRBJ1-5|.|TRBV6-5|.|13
TGTGCCAGCAGTTACGAAGAAAATCAGCCCCAGCATTTT
CASSYEENQPQHF
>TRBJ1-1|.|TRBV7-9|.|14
TGTGCCAGCAGCCTCGGAGGAAGGAACACTGAAGCTTTCTTT
CASSLGGRNTEAFF
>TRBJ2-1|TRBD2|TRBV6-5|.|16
TGTGCCAGCAGTTACGGAGCGGGGGGAAGGGGCAATGAGCAGTTCTTC
CASSYGAGGRGNEQFF
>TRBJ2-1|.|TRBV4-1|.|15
TGCGCCAGCAGCCAAGAGAGCAGGACATACAATGAGCAGTTCTTC
CASSQESRTYNEQFF
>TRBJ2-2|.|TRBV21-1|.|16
TGTGCCAGCAGCCCCCTTATGGCGGGGGGGACCGGGGAGCTGTTTTTT
CASSPLMAGGTGELFF
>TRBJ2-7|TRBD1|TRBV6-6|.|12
TGTGCCAGCAGCCCAGGGGGCTACGAGCAGTACTTC
CASSPGGYEQYF
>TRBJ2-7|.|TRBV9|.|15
TGTGCCAGCAGCCCCCGGGATTTATCCACCTACGAGCAGTACTTC
CASSPRDLSTYEQYF
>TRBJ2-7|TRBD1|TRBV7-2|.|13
TGTGCCAGCAGCGAGGGACAGGCCTACGAGCAGTACTTC
CASSEGQAYEQYF
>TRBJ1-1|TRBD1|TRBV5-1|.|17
TGCGCCAGCGCCAAACCGGGACAGGGTCCATGGGACACTGAAGCTTTCTTT
CASAKPGQGPWDTEAFF
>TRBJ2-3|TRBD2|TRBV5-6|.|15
TGTGCCAGCAGCCTCGGGGGGGGGCTGGCAGATACGCAGTATTTT
CASSLGGGLADTQYF
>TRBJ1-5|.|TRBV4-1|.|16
TGCGCCAGCAGCCAAGATACGGCAGGGCTGGGTCAGCCCCAGCATTTT
CASSQDTAGLGQPQHF
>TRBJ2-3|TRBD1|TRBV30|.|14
TGTGCCTGGAGTGCAGGGGGTAGCACAGATACGCAGTATTTT
CAWSAGGSTDTQYF
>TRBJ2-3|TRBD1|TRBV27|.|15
TGTGCCAGCAGTCCTGGACAGGGAAACACAGATACGCAGTATTTT
CASSPGQGNTDTQYF
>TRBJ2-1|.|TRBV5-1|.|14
TGCGCCAGCAGCCCCCCGTCGGGCAGGAATGAGCAGTTCTTC
CASSPPSGRNEQFF
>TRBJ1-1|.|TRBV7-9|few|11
TGTGCCAGCAGCATTGACCCAAGGGCTTTCTTT
CASSIDPRAFF
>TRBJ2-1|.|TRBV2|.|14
TGTGCCAGCACCGAGGAGGGGGGCTACAATGAGCAGTTCTTC
CASTEEGGYNEQFF
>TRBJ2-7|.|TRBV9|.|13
TGTGCCAGCAGCCCCCAGGGTGTGCACGAGCAGTACTTC
CASSPQGVHEQYF
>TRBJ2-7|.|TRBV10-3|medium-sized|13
TGTGCCATCAGGATGGAGGGGGCATACGAGCAGTACTTC
CAIRMEGAYEQYF
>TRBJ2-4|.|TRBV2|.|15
TGTGCCAGCAGTAAGCGCACCTTAGCCAAAAACATTCAGTACTTC
CASSKRTLAKNIQYF
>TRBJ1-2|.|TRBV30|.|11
TGTGCCTGGAGTTATGACCCCGGCTACACCTTC
CAWSYDPGYTF
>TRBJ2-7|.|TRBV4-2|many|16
TGTGCCAGCAGCCAAGATCTTGGGGCAGGCGGTGAGTTCAAATACTTC
CASSQDLGAGGEFKYF
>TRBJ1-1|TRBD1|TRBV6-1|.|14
TGTGCCAGCAGTGTGGGACAGGGCTACACTGAAGCTTTCTTT
CASSVGQGYTEAFF
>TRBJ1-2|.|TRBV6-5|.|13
TGTGCCAGCAGTTACCACACCAACTATGGCTACACCTTC
CASSYHTNYGYTF
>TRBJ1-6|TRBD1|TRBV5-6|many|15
TGTGCCAGCAGCTTGCTGAACAGGGGGACGACACCCCTCCACTTT
CASSLLNRGTTPLHF
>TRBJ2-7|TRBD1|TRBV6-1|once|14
TGTGCCAGCAGCGAGGCAGGGGGTCTCTACGAGCAGTACTTC
CASSEAGGLYEQYF
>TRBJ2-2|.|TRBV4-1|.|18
TGCGCCAGCAGCCAAGATGGCTTCAGAGGGGGGCTTTCCGGGGAGCTGTTTTTT
CASSQDGFRGGLSGELFF
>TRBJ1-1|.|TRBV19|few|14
TGTGCCAGTAGTATAGTTCCGGGAGGAACTGAAGCTTTCTTT
CASSIVPGGTEAFF
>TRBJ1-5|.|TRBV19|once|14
TGTGCCAGTTCGACAGGAGGTGCCCCTTGGCCCCAGCATTTT
CASSTGGAPWPQHF
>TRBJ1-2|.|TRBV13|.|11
TGTGCCAGCAGCCCCGGACATGGCTACACCTTC
CASSPGHGYTF
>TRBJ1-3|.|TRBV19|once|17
TGTGCCAGGGGGACAAGGTACGGGGGTTGCTCTGGAAACACCATATATTTT
CARGTRYGGCSGNTIYF
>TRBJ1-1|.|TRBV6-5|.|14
TGTGCCAGCAGTTACTCAGAGACCGAGACTGAAGCTTTCTTT
CASSYSETETEAFF
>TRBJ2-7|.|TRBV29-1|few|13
TGCAGCGTCCGCGACCCGGGGAGCTACGAGCAGTACTTC
CSVRDPGSYEQYF
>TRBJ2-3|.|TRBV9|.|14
TGTGCCAGCAGCGCCGCCTCAGGGGCAGATACGCAGTATTTT
CASSAASGADTQYF
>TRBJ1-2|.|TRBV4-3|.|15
TGCGCCAGCAGCCAAGAAGTGCAGGGAGGCTATGGCTACACCTTC
CASSQEVQGGYGYTF
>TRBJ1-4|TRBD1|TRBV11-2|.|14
TGTGCCAGCCGCCCAGGGGGCTTGATTGAAAAACTGTTTTTT
CASRPGGLIEKLFF
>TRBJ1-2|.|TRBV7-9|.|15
TGTGCCAGCCGGGGCCCACAGGGCTTAAGCTATGGCTACACCTTC
CASRGPQGLSYGYTF
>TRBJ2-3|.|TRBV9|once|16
TGTGCCAGCAGCGTAGGAGCAGCGGAGTACACAGATACGCAGTATTTT
CASSVGAAEYTDTQYF
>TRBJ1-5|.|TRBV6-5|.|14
TGTGCCAGCAGTTACAGCAGGGGCAATCAGCCCCAGCATTTT
CASSYSRGNQPQHF
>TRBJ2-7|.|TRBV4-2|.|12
TGTGCCAGCAGTGGGGGAGAAGGCGAGCAGTACTTC
CASSGGEGEQYF